The clone carrying this TCR beta chain qualifies as medium-sized. No antigen is known for it. This specimen comes from a study of T and B cells in COVID-19 patients. Across the study: At median age around 37 years, recovered patients were younger than active-infection patients at just over 65. Of roughly 22 active-infection patients, over 9 were critically ill with mechanical ventilation or extracorporeal membrane oxygenation.

Whole-study results and caveats: Highly clonal in active COVID-19, TRB repertoires exceeded healthy-donor diversity and richness at recovery. Patients with COVID-19 reportedly showed strongly skewed T cell receptor beta variable and joining gene usage.

Multiplex PCR with BIOMED2 TRB-A/B primer pools amplified TRB rearrangements. TCRdb reprocessed the multiplex PCR reads with MiXCR, giving one entry per CDR3 protein. Among over 10,000 distinct CDR3 sequences listed, around 25% were seen once. Blood genomic DNA input for TRB amplification was about 250-500 ng. Looked up from germline, CDR1 is MNHEY and CDR2 is SMNVEV (reference sequence). This CDR3 spans 14 amino acids. The V gene end was trimmed by 3 bases and the J gene end by 7 bases; junction bases not matched to a gene: 4. This clonotype was sampled from a human donor who had recovered from COVID-19. Sequenced: blood. This rearrangement joins TRBV27 to TRBJ2-1; 9 bases align to TRBD1. CDR3 coding DNA: TGTGCCAGCAGTTTCGGGACAGGGTTAAATGAGCAGTTCTTC. It yields the protein CASSFGTGLNEQFF.